This record concerns one T cell receptor (beta chain) sequence. Its antigen remains undetermined. Mismatch with germline at one junction end may stem from a read error. CDR1 and CDR2, per the germline V gene, are SGDLS and YYNGEE. The CDR3 starts with the cysteine, ends with the phenylalanine, and has 14 residues. Left in the record is the CDR3 DNA by itself, 42 bases read in frame from the first base. The data originate from a study of post-analysis software for immune sequencing data (dated by TCRdb to between 2015 and 2017). For the study in its entirety: The recorded disease courses included relapsing-remitting, secondary progressive and progressive-relapsing multiple sclerosis, and some patients had no subtype annotation. Patient repertoires were compared against ten to eleven previously published healthy control repertoires from donors aged 6 to 25 years. A subset of samples was prepared in parallel using single-end sample barcoding, then pooled and co-amplified after Illumina adapter ligation. Here is what the overall study found, with its caveats: The multiple sclerosis patient group was slightly younger than the control group. Multiple sclerosis patients had significantly lower normalized Chao1 diversity than controls, a result that suggests substantial peripheral T-cell clonal expansion. A handful of TRBV segments, including TRBV5-6, TRBV5-1 and TRBV20-1, were significantly more frequent in patients than controls. Direct clustering with F measure showed strong co-clustering of samples prepared in the same batch, prompting a batch-effect correction.

The method was PCR. TCRdb shows the sequencer as Illumina HiSeq 2500. To reduce PCR and sequencing biases, unique molecular identifiers were built into the TCR beta cDNA libraries. Approximately 500,000 cDNA molecules were obtained for every 1 to 10 million input T cells, so each molecule roughly corresponded to one T cell. The patient libraries were prepared and sequenced with the same protocol used for the earlier healthy control dataset. Within a given batch, samples were prepared together, multiplexed and sequenced on the same HiSeq lane. The authors' pipeline ran thus. MIGEC was used to process the raw barcoded reads, and molecular identifier groups with only a single read were discarded before consensus assembly and CDR3 extraction. Clonotype tables were post-analysed with VDJtools, and diversity was normalized by down-sampling all datasets to the smallest sample size. In repertoire overlap clustering, CDR3 amino acid sequences, but not nucleotide sequences, were matched to correct batch-related cross-sample contamination. TCRdb itself trimmed the public reads at Q25 with fastp, ran MiXCR and retained productive beta chains. Each entry merges the rows of one CDR3 protein and shows their most common DNA and genes. These V and J calls originate from TCRdb's pipeline instead of the authors' own analysis. In this sample the table shows over 150,000 distinct CDR3 sequences, about 34% of which occur a single time. 28% of the sample is taken by the ten largest.

Explained via the paper, the time point label denotes: second blood draw from one MS patient after hematopoietic stem cell transplantation. To demonstrate the VDJtools post-analysis software, the study profiled TCR beta repertoires from the peripheral blood of approximately twelve young patients with multiple sclerosis. The patients with multiple sclerosis were children and adolescents between about 6 and 15 years of age. The V and J segments used are TRBV9 and TRBJ1-2; the D gene is unclear. The sequence was obtained from a girl aged 10-17 years with multiple sclerosis. Donor details come from another sample of the same person, matched by shared clones. The sequencing used blood, collected after autologous hematopoietic stem cell transplantation. CDR3 region: CAGSVVGGNYGYTF. The DNA sequence is as follows: TGTGCCGGCAGCGTAGTGGGCGGTAACTATGGCTACACCTTC. Extended through the reference TRBV9 and TRBJ1-2 proteins, this CDR3 yields the full variable domain: DSGVTQTPKHLITATGQRVTLRCSPRSGDLSVYWYQQSLDQGLQFLIQYYNGEERAKGNILERFSAQQFPDLHSELNLSSLELGDSALYFCAGSVVGGNYGYTFGSGTRLTVV.